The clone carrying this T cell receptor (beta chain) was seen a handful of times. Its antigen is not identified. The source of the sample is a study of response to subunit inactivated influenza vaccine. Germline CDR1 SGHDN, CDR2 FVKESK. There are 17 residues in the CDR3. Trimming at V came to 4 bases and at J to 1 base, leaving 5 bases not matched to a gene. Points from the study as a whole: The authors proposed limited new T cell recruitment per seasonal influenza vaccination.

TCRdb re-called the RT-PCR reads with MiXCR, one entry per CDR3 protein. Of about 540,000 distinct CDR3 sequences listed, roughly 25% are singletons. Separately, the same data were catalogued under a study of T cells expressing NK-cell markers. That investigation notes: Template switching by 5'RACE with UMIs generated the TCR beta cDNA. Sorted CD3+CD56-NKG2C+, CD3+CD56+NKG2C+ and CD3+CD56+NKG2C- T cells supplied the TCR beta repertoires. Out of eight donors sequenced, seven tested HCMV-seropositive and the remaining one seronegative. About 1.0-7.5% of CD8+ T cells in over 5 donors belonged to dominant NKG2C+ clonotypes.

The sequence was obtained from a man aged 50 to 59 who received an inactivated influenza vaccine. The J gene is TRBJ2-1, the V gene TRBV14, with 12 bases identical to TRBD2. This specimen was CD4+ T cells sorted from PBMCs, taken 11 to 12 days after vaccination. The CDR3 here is CASSPGTSGWSYNEQFF. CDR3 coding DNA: TGTGCCAGCAGCCCGGGGACTAGCGGGTGGTCCTACAATGAGCAGTTCTTC.